This T cell receptor (beta chain) was sequenced during a study of post-analysis software for immune sequencing data. The study, taken as a whole, reports: In patients, TRBV5-6, TRBV5-1 and TRBV20-1 belonged to roughly five TRBV segments found more frequently than in controls. When the samples were clustered directly with F measure, those that had been prepared in the same batch showed strong co-clustering. There was significantly lower normalized Chao1 diversity in multiple sclerosis patients than in controls.

The library was made from cDNA and included unique molecular identifiers. TCRdb fed the PCR reads into MiXCR, producing one record per CDR3 protein. This table has roughly 800,000 distinct CDR3 sequences, about 43% appearing once. The germline CDR1 and CDR2 sequences are SNHLY and FYNNEI. CDR3 length: 20 amino acids. V dropped 2 bases and J dropped 2 bases, with 25 bases sitting between them. Worth noting for this clonotype: What it binds is not known.

This receptor was obtained from a girl under 18 with multiple sclerosis. The rearrangement links TRBV2 to TRBJ2-1, with D perhaps TRBD1 or TRBD2 (6 bases each). Sequencing input: blood. The CDR3 coding sequence is TGTGCCAGCAGTGAAAGGCGGGGTTACAGGGTTGGAACAGCCTACAATGAGCAGTTCTTC. Its protein product is CASSERRGYRVGTAYNEQFF. Using reference TRBV2 and TRBJ2-1 for the parts outside the CDR3, the full variable domain is EPEVTQTPSHQVTQMGQEVILRCVPISNHLYFYWYRQILGQKVEFLVSFYNNEISEKSEIFDDQFSVERPDGSNFTLKIRSTKLEDSAMYFCASSERRGYRVGTAYNEQFFGPGTRLTVL.